This TCR beta chain derives from a study of blood T cell repertoires in COVID-19. Study-level background: Sources were T cells, B-cell-depleted T cells, or PBMCs; the material itself was cDNA or gDNA.

Germline CDR1 reads SGHRS; CDR2 reads YFSETQ. V lost 0 bases to trimming and J lost 4 bases, with 8 bases between them. This CDR3 is built from 15 residues. Measured with immunoSEQ multiplex PCR; TCRdb has only the in-frame clones, and not every one. The sample has 150,000 to 200,000 clones; around 75% are singletons. The specimen was peripheral blood. The clonotype originates from a woman aged 40-49 years with COVID-19, enrolled during active disease. This chain links TRBV5-1 with TRBJ1-6, with a weak D call TRBD1 (6 bases). The CDR3 coding sequence is TGCGCCAGCAGCTTGGGGGACACTTATAATTCACCCCTCCACTTT. Amino acids: CASSLGDTYNSPLHF. Variable domain in full (rest from reference TRBV5-1 and TRBJ1-6): KAGVTQTPRYLIKTRGQQVTLSCSPISGHRSVSWYQQTPGQGLQFLFEYFSETQRNKGNFPGRFSGRQFSNSRSEMNVSTLELGDSALYLCASSLGDTYNSPLHFGNGTRLTVT.